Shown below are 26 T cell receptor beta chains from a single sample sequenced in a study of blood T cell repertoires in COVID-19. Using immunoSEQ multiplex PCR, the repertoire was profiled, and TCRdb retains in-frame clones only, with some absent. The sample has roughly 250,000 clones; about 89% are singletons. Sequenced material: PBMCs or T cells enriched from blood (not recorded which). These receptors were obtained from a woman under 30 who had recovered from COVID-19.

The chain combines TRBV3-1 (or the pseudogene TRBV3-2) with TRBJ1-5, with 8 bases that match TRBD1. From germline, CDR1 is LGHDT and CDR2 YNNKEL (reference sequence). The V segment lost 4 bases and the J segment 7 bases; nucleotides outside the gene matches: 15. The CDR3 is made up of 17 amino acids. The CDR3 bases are TGTGCCAGCAGCCCTGCCTTCCCGACAGGGGCAGGACAGCCCCAGCATTTT. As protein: CASSPAFPTGAGQPQHF.

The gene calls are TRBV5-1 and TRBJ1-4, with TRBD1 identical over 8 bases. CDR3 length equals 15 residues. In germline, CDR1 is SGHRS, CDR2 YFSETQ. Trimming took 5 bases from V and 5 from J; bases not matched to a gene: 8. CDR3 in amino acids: CASRSDRGQNEKLFF. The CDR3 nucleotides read TGCGCCAGCAGATCTGACAGGGGCCAGAATGAAAAACTGTTTTTT. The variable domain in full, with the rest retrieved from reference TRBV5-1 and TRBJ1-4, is KAGVTQTPRYLIKTRGQQVTLSCSPISGHRSVSWYQQTPGQGLQFLFEYFSETQRNKGNFPGRFSGRQFSNSRSEMNVSTLELGDSALYLCASRSDRGQNEKLFFGSGTQLSVL.

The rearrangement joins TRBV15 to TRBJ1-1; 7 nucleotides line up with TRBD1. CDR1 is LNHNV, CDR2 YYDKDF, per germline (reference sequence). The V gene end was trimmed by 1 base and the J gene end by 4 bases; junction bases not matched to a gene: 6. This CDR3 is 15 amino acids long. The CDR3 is CATSRAGQGGTEAFF. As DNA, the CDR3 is TGTGCCACCAGCAGAGCCGGGCAGGGGGGCACTGAAGCTTTCTTT.

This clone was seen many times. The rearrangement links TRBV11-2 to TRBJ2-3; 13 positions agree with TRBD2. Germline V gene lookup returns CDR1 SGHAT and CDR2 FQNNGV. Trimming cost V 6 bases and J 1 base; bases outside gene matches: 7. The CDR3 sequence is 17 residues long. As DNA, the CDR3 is TGTGCCAGCAGTTGGGGGACTAGCGGGGTGGGCACAGATACGCAGTATTTT. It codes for CASSWGTSGVGTDTQYF.

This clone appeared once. CDR3 in DNA: TGTGCCAGCAGTTCCGGGACTAGCGGGGGGTATCAAGGGGAGACCCAGTACTTC. Its protein product is CASSSGTSGGYQGETQYF. The genes are TRBV2 and TRBJ2-5; 15 bases are shared with TRBD2. This CDR3 comprises 18 residues. Germline V CDR1 and CDR2: SNHLY, FYNNEI. V dropped 5 bases and J dropped 5; count of bases not matched to a gene: 12.

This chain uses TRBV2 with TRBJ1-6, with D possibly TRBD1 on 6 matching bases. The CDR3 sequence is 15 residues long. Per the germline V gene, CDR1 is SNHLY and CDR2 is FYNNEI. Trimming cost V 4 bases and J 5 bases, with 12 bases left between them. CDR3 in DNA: TGTGCCAGCAGTGGCAACAGGGTCGATAATTCACCCCTCCACTTT. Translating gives CASSGNRVDNSPLHF.

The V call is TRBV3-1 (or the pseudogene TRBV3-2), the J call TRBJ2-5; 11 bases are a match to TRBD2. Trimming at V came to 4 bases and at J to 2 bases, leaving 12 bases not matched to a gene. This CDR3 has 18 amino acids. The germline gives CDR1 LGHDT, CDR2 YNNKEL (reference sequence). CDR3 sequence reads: CASSPGGLAGGLQETQYF. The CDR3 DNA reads TGTGCCAGCAGCCCAGGCGGCCTAGCGGGAGGATTACAAGAGACCCAGTACTTC.

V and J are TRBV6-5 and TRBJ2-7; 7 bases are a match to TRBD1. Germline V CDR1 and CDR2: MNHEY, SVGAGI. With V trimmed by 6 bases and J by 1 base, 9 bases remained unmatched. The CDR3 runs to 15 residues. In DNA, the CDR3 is TGTGCCAGCAGCACAGGGACAGCCCTTTCCTACGAGCAGTACTTC. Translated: CASSTGTALSYEQYF.

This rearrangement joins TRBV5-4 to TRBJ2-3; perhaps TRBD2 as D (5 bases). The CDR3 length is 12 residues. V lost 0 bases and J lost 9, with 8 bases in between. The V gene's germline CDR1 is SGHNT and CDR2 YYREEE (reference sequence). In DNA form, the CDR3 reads TGTGCCAGCAGCTTGGAGGGAGAAACGCAGTATTTT. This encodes CASSLEGETQYF.

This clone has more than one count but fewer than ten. The CDR3 DNA is TGTGCCAGCAGACCAGGACAGGGAGGTTACTATGGCTACACCTTC. As protein: CASRPGQGGYYGYTF. The rearrangement joins TRBV6-5 to TRBJ1-2; TRBD1 matches at 8 bases. The CDR3 runs 15 residues. Trimming at V came to 6 bases and at J to 3 bases, leaving 9 bases not matched to a gene. Looked up from germline, CDR1 is MNHEY and CDR2 is SVGAGI.

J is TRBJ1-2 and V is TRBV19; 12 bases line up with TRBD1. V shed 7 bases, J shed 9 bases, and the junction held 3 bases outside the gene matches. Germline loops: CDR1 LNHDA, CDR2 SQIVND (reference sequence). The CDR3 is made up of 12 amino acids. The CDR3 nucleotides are TGTGCCAGTACCGGGACAGGGGGCCGCTACACCTTC. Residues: CASTGTGGRYTF.

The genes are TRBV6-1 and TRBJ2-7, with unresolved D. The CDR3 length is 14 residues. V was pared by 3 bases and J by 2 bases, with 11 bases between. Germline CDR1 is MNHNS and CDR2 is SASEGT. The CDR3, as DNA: TGTGCCAGCAGTGAGACACAGACAACCTACGAGCAGTACTTC. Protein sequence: CASSETQTTYEQYF.

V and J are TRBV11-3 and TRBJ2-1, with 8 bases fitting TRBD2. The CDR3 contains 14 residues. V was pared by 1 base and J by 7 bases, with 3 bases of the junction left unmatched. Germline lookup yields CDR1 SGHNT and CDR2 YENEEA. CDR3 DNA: TGTGCCAGCAGCTTAGCGGGAGGGGTAAATGAGCAGTTCTTC. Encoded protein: CASSLAGGVNEQFF.

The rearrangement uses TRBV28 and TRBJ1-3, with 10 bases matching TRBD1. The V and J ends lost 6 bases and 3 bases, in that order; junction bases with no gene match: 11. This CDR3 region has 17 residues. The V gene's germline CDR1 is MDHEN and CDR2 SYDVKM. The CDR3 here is CASRDRQGAILGNTIYF. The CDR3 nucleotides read TGTGCCAGCAGAGACCGACAGGGGGCCATCCTTGGAAACACCATATATTTT.

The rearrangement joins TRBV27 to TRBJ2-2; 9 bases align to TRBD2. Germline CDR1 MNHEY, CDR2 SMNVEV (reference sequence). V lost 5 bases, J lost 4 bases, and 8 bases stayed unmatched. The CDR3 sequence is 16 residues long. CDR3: CASSRAGGKRTGELFF. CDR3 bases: TGTGCCAGCAGTCGAGCGGGAGGAAAACGCACCGGGGAGCTGTTTTTT.

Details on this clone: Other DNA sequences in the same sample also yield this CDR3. The CDR3 DNA is TGTGCCAGCAGTAGGAGCTCCTATAATTCACCCCTCCACTTT. Amino acids: CASSRSSYNSPLHF. The chain couples TRBV6-5 to TRBJ1-6, with no clear D. The germline gives CDR1 MNHEY, CDR2 SVGAGI. Trimming pared 5 bases from V and 0 bases from J, leaving 5 bases between. This CDR3 comprises 14 residues.

The CDR3 loop reads CASSLAVTGHGLDTEAFF. In DNA, the CDR3 is TGTGCCAGCAGCTTGGCGGTAACAGGGCATGGATTGGACACTGAAGCTTTCTTT. This sequence joins TRBV5-5 and TRBJ1-1; possible D gene TRBD1, 6 bases. The germline V and J ends were trimmed by 0 bases and 3 bases, with 21 bases remaining between them. The germline CDR1 and CDR2 sequences are SGHKS and YYEKEE (reference sequence). The CDR3 is made up of 18 amino acids.

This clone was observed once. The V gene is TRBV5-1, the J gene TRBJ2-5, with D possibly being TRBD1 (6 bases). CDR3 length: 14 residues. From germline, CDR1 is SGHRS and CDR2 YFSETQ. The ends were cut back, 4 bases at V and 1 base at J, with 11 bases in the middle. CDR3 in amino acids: CASSLQGIQETQYF. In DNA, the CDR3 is TGCGCCAGCAGCCTACAGGGAATCCAAGAGACCCAGTACTTC.

In DNA, the CDR3 is TGTGCCAGCAGCGTAGTCGGTGGGCCCTCTGGAAACACCATATATTTT. Translating it yields CASSVVGGPSGNTIYF. The rearrangement joins TRBV9 to TRBJ1-3; no definite D call. CDR1 is SGDLS and CDR2 is YYNGEE in the germline V gene. V was cut by 0 bases and J by 0 bases, with 10 bases left in between. The CDR3 has 16 amino acids.

DNA of the CDR3: TGCGCCAGCAGCCAAGCAGCCGGACAGGGGTACAATCAGCCCCAGCATTTT. This gives the protein CASSQAAGQGYNQPQHF. V is TRBV4-1 and J is TRBJ1-5; TRBD1 matches 9 bases. Germline CDR1 and CDR2: MGHRA and YSYEKL. After removal of 1 base from V and 3 bases from J, the junction contained 7 bases not matched to a gene. The CDR3 extends over 17 amino acids.

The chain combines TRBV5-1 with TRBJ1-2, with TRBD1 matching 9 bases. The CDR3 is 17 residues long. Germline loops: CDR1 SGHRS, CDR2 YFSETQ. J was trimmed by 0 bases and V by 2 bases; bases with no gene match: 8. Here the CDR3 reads CASSFTGGSSSNYGYTF. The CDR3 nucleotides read TGCGCCAGCAGCTTTACAGGGGGCTCTTCCTCTAACTATGGCTACACCTTC.

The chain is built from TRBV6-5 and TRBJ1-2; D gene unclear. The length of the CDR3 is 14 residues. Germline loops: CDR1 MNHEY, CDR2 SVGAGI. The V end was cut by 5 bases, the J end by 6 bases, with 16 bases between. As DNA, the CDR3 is TGTGCCAGCAGTACGCTGGCAGGAAGTGATGGCTACACCTTC. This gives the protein CASSTLAGSDGYTF.

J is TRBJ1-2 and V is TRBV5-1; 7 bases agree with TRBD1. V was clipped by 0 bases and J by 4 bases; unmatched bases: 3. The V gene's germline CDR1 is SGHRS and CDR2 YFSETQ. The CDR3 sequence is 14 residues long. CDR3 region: CASSLGQGGYGYTF. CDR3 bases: TGCGCCAGCAGCTTGGGACAGGGTGGCTATGGCTACACCTTC.

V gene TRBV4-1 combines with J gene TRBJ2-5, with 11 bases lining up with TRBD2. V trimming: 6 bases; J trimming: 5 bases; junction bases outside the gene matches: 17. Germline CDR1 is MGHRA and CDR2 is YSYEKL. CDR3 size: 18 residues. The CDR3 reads CASSLSYRLAGLSETQYF. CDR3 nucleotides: TGCGCCAGCAGTCTCTCCTACCGACTAGCGGGGTTATCGGAGACCCAGTACTTC.

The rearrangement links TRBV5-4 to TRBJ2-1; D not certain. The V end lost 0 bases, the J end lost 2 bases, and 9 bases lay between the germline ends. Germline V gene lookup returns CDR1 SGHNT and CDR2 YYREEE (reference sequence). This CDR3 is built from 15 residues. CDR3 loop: CASSLVSRTYNEQFF. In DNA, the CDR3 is TGTGCCAGCAGCTTGGTTAGCAGAACCTACAATGAGCAGTTCTTC.

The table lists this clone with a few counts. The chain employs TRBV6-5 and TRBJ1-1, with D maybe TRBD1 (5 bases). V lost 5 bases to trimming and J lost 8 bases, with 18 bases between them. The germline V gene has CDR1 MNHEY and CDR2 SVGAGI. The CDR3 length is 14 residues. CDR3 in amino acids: CASSTLGEGAEAFF. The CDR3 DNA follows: TGTGCCAGCAGTACGTTAGGGGAAGGGGCCGAAGCTTTCTTT.